Listed below are T cell receptor beta chains from one sample, sequenced in a study of long-term antiretroviral therapy in people with HIV. Assay used: immunoSEQ multiplex PCR; TCRdb lists only in-frame clones, some missing. The sample carries approximately 25,000 clones, over 70% recorded once. The specimen comprised unsorted PBMCs, sampled 2.1 years after starting antiretroviral therapy. These receptors all stem from a man aged 30 to 45 with HIV. The CDR3 runs from the conserved cysteine through the conserved F or W. The D gene is left open where the match is weak.

CDR3,DNA,D,V,J
CASVLTSASYEQYF,TGTGCCAGCGTCCTGACTAGCGCCTCCTACGAGCAGTACTTC,TRBD2,TRBV7-8,TRBJ2-7
CASTTGTANTGELFF,TGTGCCAGTACTACCGGGACGGCGAACACCGGGGAGCTGTTTTTT,NA,TRBV9,TRBJ2-2
CASSTIALTDTQYF,TGTGCCAGTAGTACGATAGCGCTAACAGATACGCAGTATTTT,NA,TRBV19,TRBJ2-3
CASSDGDNNEQFF,TGTGCCAGCAGTGACGGAGATAACAATGAGCAGTTCTTC,NA,TRBV2,TRBJ2-1
CASSLTDRETQYF,TGCGCCAGCAGCTTGACGGACAGAGAGACCCAGTACTTC,NA,TRBV5-1,TRBJ2-5
CSVTTGTDTQYF,TGCAGCGTTACAACAGGCACAGATACGCAGTATTTT,NA,TRBV29-1,TRBJ2-3
CASSGVGVSYEQYF,TGCGCCAGCAGTGGGGTCGGCGTCTCCTACGAGCAGTACTTC,NA,TRBV10-2,TRBJ2-7
CASSPPAGTNTEAFF,TGTGCCAGCAGCCCCCCGGCGGGGACGAACACTGAAGCTTTCTTT,NA,TRBV5-4,TRBJ1-1
CASSITPVGAPLHF,TGTGCCAGTAGTATAACGCCAGTCGGGGCACCCCTCCACTTT,NA,TRBV19,TRBJ1-6
CASSPRPLGGSGNEQFF,TGCGCCAGCAGCCCTCGTCCGTTGGGTGGTAGCGGCAATGAGCAGTTCTTC,NA,TRBV4-3,TRBJ2-1
CSVDNEQFF,TGCAGCGTTGACAATGAGCAGTTCTTC,NA,TRBV29-1,TRBJ2-1
CASSQGMGGVGSYNEQFF,TGCGCCAGCAGCCAAGGCATGGGGGGGGTAGGTTCCTACAATGAGCAGTTCTTC,TRBD2,TRBV4-3,TRBJ2-1